This T cell receptor beta chain was found in a study of Graves' ophthalmopathy and Graves' hyperthyroidism. TCR beta CDR3 amplification used RNA transcripts. The first-round RT-PCR employed HTBI primers together with the Qiagen OneStep RT-PCR kit. A multiplex PCR was then performed as the second round. Using its own MiXCR run on the multiplex PCR reads, TCRdb lists one record per CDR3 protein. In the table there are around 600,000 distinct CDR3 sequences, about 41% of which are singletons. Many counts were recorded for this clonotype. CDR3 length: 14 residues. V shed 5 bases and J shed 1 base, with 9 bases lying between them. CDR1 is MNHEY, CDR2 SVGAGI, per germline.

The TCR originated in an adult man with Graves' ophthalmopathy. The V call is TRBV6-5, the J call TRBJ1-5; D is undetermined. Sequences were obtained from peripheral blood. CDR3 sequence: CASSEMLSNQPQHF. The CDR3 nucleotides read TGTGCCAGCAGTGAAATGTTGAGCAATCAGCCCCAGCATTTT.